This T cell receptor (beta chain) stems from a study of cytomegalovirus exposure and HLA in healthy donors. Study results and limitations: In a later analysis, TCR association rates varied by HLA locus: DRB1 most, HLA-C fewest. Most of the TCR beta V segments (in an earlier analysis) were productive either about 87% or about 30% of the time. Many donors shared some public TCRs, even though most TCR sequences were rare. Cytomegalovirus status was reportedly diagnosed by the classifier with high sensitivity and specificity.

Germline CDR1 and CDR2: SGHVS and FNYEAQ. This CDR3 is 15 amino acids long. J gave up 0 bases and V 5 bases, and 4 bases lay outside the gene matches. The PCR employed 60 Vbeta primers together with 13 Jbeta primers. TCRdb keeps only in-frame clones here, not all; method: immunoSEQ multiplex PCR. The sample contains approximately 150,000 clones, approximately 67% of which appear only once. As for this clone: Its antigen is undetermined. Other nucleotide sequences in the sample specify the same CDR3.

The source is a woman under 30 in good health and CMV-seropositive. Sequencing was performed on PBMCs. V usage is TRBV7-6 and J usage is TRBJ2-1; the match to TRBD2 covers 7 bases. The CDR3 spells CASSPSGSSYNEQFF. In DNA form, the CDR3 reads TGTGCCAGCAGCCCTAGCGGTAGCTCCTACAATGAGCAGTTCTTC.